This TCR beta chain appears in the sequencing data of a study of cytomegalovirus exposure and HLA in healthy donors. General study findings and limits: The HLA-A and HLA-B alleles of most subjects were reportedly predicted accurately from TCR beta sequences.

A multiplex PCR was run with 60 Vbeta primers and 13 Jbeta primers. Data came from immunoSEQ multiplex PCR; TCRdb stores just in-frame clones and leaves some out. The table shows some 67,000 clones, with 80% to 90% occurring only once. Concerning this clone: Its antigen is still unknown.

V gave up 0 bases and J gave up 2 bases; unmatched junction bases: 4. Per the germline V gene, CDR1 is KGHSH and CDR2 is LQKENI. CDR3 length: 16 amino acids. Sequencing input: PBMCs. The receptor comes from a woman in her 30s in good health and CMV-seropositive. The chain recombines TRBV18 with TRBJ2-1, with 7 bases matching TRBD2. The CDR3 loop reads CASSPPGGVAYNEQFF. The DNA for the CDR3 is TGTGCCAGCTCACCACCGGGAGGGGTCGCCTACAATGAGCAGTTCTTC. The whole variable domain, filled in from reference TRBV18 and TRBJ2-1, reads NAGVMQNPRHLVRRRGQEARLRCSPMKGHSHVYWYRQLPEEGLKFMVYLQKENIIDESGMPKERFSAEFPKEGPSILRIQQVVRGDSAAYFCASSPPGGVAYNEQFFGPGTRLTVL.